These T cell receptor beta chains were read from a single sample in a study of post-analysis software for immune sequencing data. From the PCR reads, TCRdb called clonotypes with MiXCR, one entry per CDR3 protein. The table has 600,000 to 750,000 distinct CDR3 sequences, more than 50% seen once. Sequencing input: blood. These receptors were collected from a girl aged 2-10 years with multiple sclerosis. Both conserved end residues are part of each CDR3. The D gene is left open where the match is weak. Clone size is given for some rows only: seen once, a few or many times, or a class if the clone is expanded.

cdr3_nt | cdr3_aa | v_call | d_call | j_call | clone_size
TGTGCCAGCAGCCCCGTCGACACGAGCTCCTACGAGCAGTACTTC | CASSPVDTSSYEQYF | TRBV7-6 | NA | TRBJ2-7 | NA
TGTGCCAGCGGACCGGGACTAGCGGGCAATGAGCAGTTCTTC | CASGPGLAGNEQFF | TRBV21-1 | NA | TRBJ2-1 | NA
TGTGCCAGCAGTCGCCCAGAGACCGGGAGAGATGAGCAGTTCTTC | CASSRPETGRDEQFF | TRBV12-3/TRBV12-4 | NA | TRBJ2-1 | NA
TGTGCCAGCAGCCAAGAAGAGGCGGCGGGAGGCTCCTACAATGAGCAGTTCTTC | CASSQEEAAGGSYNEQFF | TRBV3-1 | TRBD2 | TRBJ2-1 | NA
TGTGCCAGCCAAGTCGGGCGCGCAGGTTTTACGCAGTATTTT | CASQVGRAGFTQYF | TRBV12-3/TRBV12-4 | NA | TRBJ2-3 | few
TGCAGCGGCCGGGACAGGGAGGTGTACAATGAGCAGTTCTTC | CSGRDREVYNEQFF | TRBV29-1 | TRBD1 | TRBJ2-1 | NA
TGTGCCACCAGTGGTCCTCAGCAGGCCGGGGCCAACGTCCTGACTTTC | CATSGPQQAGANVLTF | TRBV24-1 | NA | TRBJ2-6 | NA
TGTGCCAGCAGCCACCCGCAGCGGGGGGCCTCGCACATTCAGTACTTC | CASSHPQRGASHIQYF | TRBV7-6 | TRBD2 | TRBJ2-4 | NA
TGTGCCATCAGTGAAAACAGCGGGACAGATACGCAGTATTTT | CAISENSGTDTQYF | TRBV10-3 | NA | TRBJ2-3 | NA
TGTGCCAGCAGCTTAGCAAGGGGGCATGCTGAGCAGTTCTTC | CASSLARGHAEQFF | TRBV11-3 | TRBD1 | TRBJ2-1 | NA